The 4 T cell receptor beta chains below were found in one sample sequenced in a study of long-term antiretroviral therapy in people with HIV. Run at survey level, the immunoSEQ assay was version v3.0. Repertoires were generated with immunoSEQ multiplex PCR, while TCRdb's copy carries only in-frame clones and drops some. The table shows some 29,000 clones, with 95% to 98% occurring only once. Sequenced material: unsorted PBMCs, taken 7.6 years after starting antiretroviral therapy. The receptors here all came from a man aged 30 to 39 with HIV.

The gene calls are TRBV15 and TRBJ2-1, with D hard to call. Germline-derived CDR1 and CDR2 are LNHNV and YYDKDF (reference sequence). V was cut by 0 bases and J by 12 bases, with 9 bases left in between. The CDR3 has 12 residues. In DNA, the CDR3 is TGTGCCACCAGCAGAGATATCATTGGGCAGTTCTTC. Its protein is CATSRDIIGQFF.

A note on this clone: An end of the junction does not agree with germline; a read error may underlie this. The chain carries TRBV2 and TRBJ2-7; D unclear. CDR3 length equals 13 residues. CDR1 SNHLY and CDR2 FYNNEI come from the germline V gene. CDR3 loop: CASREGPPARQYF. CDR3 bases: TGTGCCAGCAGAGAAGGGCCCCCCGCGAGGCAGTACTTC.

The chain is built from TRBV7-2 and TRBJ2-7, with 9 bases matching TRBD1. Germline assignment: CDR1 SGHTA and CDR2 FQGNSA. J was trimmed by 5 bases and V by 4 bases; bases with no gene match: 15. The CDR3 consists of 17 residues. CDR3 DNA sequence: TGTGCCAGCAGCTCTAAACCCGGGACAGGGAGTTCCAACGAGCAGTACTTC. Protein: CASSSKPGTGSSNEQYF. Based on the CDR3 plus reference TRBV7-2 and TRBJ2-7, the full variable domain is GAGVSQSPSNKVTEKGKDVELRCDPISGHTALYWYRQSLGQGLEFLIYFQGNSAPDKSGLPSDRFSAERTGGSVSTLTIQRTQQEDSAVYLCASSSKPGTGSSNEQYFGPGTRLTVT.

The J gene is TRBJ2-5, the V gene TRBV9, with 7 bases lining up with TRBD1. The germline V gene encodes CDR1 SGDLS and CDR2 YYNGEE. V was clipped by 4 bases and J by 4 bases; unmatched bases: 7. CDR3 length: 14 amino acids. CDR3 loop: CASSPQTGSETQYF. The CDR3, as DNA: TGTGCCAGCAGCCCTCAGACAGGGTCAGAGACCCAGTACTTC.